These 15 T cell receptor beta chains originate from one sample sequenced in a study of shared clonotypes between healthy human individuals. The table came from immunoSEQ multiplex PCR; TCRdb's copy has only in-frame clones and leaves some out. The repertoire holds over a million clones, with more than 95% as singletons. Sequenced material: naive CD4+ T cells sorted from blood. Subset described: CD45RA+ positively selected. Receptor source: a man aged 25-45 years in good health.

J is TRBJ2-2 and V is TRBV19; a weak D match, TRBD1 (6 bases). V was pared by 2 bases and J by 6 bases, with 7 bases between. This CDR3 contains 13 residues. Germline V gene lookup returns CDR1 LNHDA and CDR2 SQIVND (reference sequence). The CDR3 DNA is TGTGCCAGTAGTATAACAGGGTCCGGGGAGCTGTTTTTT. Amino acid sequence: CASSITGSGELFF.

The V call is TRBV5-1, the J call TRBJ2-1, with a possible D match to TRBD2 (5 bases). The CDR3 length is 13 residues. V lost 5 bases to trimming and J lost 7 bases, with 13 bases between them. The germline gives CDR1 SGHRS, CDR2 YFSETQ. CDR3 coding DNA: TGCGCCAGCAGGCGGGCGCCTCAGAATGAGCAGTTCTTC. This translates into CASRRAPQNEQFF. Together with reference TRBV5-1 and TRBJ2-1, the CDR3 gives the full variable domain: KAGVTQTPRYLIKTRGQQVTLSCSPISGHRSVSWYQQTPGQGLQFLFEYFSETQRNKGNFPGRFSGRQFSNSRSEMNVSTLELGDSALYLCASRRAPQNEQFFGPGTRLTVL.

This sequence joins TRBV6-1 and TRBJ1-4, with D perhaps TRBD1 (6 bases). CDR1 and CDR2 (germline): MNHNS, SASEGT. The germline V and J ends were trimmed by 3 bases and 0 bases, with 17 bases remaining between them. This CDR3 contains 18 residues. CDR3 amino acids: CASSDTGRGGATNEKLFF. The CDR3 DNA reads TGTGCCAGCAGTGACACAGGGAGGGGGGGTGCAACTAATGAAAAACTGTTTTTT.

The chain combines TRBV18 with TRBJ2-5; D perhaps matches TRBD1 (5 bases). Germline V lookup: CDR1 KGHSH, CDR2 LQKENI. The V end lost 3 bases, the J end lost 1 base, and 9 bases lay between the germline ends. The CDR3 consists of 14 residues. CDR3 sequence: CASSPGRGQETQYF. The CDR3 nucleotides are TGTGCCAGCTCACCCGGTAGGGGCCAAGAGACCCAGTACTTC.

This rearrangement joins TRBV4-3 to TRBJ2-3, with D hard to call. V was clipped by 1 base and J by 1 base, with 6 bases between them. The germline V gene encodes CDR1 LGHNA and CDR2 YSLEER. CDR3 length: 14 amino acids. The CDR3 protein is CASSQGDGTDTQYF. The CDR3 coding sequence is TGCGCCAGCAGCCAAGGCGACGGCACAGATACGCAGTATTTT.

Regarding this clone: At the DNA level, this CDR3 is encoded by other sequences in the same sample as well. V gene TRBV9 combines with J gene TRBJ2-7; D may be TRBD1 (6 bases). CDR3 length: 14 amino acids. In germline, CDR1 is SGDLS, CDR2 YYNGEE. The ends were cut back, 0 bases at V and 4 bases at J, with 11 bases in the middle. This chain's CDR3 is CASSVGQAPYEQYF. The CDR3 DNA reads as TGTGCCAGCAGCGTAGGACAGGCCCCTTACGAGCAGTACTTC.

This rearrangement joins TRBV30 to TRBJ2-1; 14 nucleotides align to TRBD2. Germline trimming cut 1 base from V and 9 bases from J; bases unmatched to any gene: 8. CDR1 GTSNPN and CDR2 SVGIG come from the germline V gene (reference sequence). CDR3 length equals 16 residues. The CDR3 loop reads CAWSGLAGGVWGEQFF. CDR3 DNA: TGTGCCTGGAGTGGACTAGCGGGAGGGGTGTGGGGTGAGCAGTTCTTC.

This chain joins TRBV6-6 and TRBJ1-2, with D unclear. Per the germline V gene, CDR1 is MNHNY and CDR2 is SVGAGI (reference sequence). The CDR3 runs 13 residues. Trimming took off 0 bases at V and 5 bases at J, with 7 bases between the two ends. This chain's CDR3 is CASSYSAEYGYTF. As DNA, the CDR3 is TGTGCCAGCAGTTACTCGGCGGAGTATGGCTACACCTTC.

The V and J genes are TRBV5-1 and TRBJ1-1; the D gene is possibly TRBD1 (5 bases). CDR3 length: 15 residues. CDR1 is SGHRS, CDR2 YFSETQ, per germline. V was trimmed by 4 bases and J by 4 bases, leaving 17 bases between them. The DNA for the CDR3 is TGCGCCAGCAGCCGCGAAACCGTTGGGGGCACTGAAGCTTTCTTT. Encoded protein: CASSRETVGGTEAFF.

Only one count was recorded for this clone. The V call is TRBV28, the J call TRBJ1-1; D gene ambiguous. The germline V gene encodes CDR1 MDHEN and CDR2 SYDVKM. Trimming stripped 6 bases from V and 0 bases from J, with 14 bases between. This CDR3 has 15 residues. CDR3 loop: CASSRGPLLNTEAFF. The CDR3 nucleotides read TGTGCCAGCAGCCGCGGACCGTTATTGAACACTGAAGCTTTCTTT.

This chain connects TRBV5-1 to TRBJ1-2; 8 bases match TRBD1. Trimming cost V 2 bases and J 6 bases; bases outside gene matches: 9. Germline V gives CDR1 SGHRS, CDR2 YFSETQ. The CDR3 totals 15 residues. The CDR3 loop reads CASSLDGTGHDGYTF. Written as DNA, the CDR3 is TGCGCCAGCAGCTTAGACGGGACAGGTCATGATGGCTACACCTTC.

This clone was counted a single time. The V gene is TRBV15, the J gene TRBJ1-2, with D possibly TRBD1 on 6 matching bases. Trimming pared 3 bases from V and 3 bases from J, leaving 14 bases between. Looked up from germline, CDR1 is LNHNV and CDR2 is YYDKDF (reference sequence). This CDR3 spans 15 amino acids. CDR3 sequence reads: CATSRTGGSHYGYTF. CDR3 DNA sequence: TGTGCCACCAGCAGGACAGGCGGATCCCACTATGGCTACACCTTC.

This chain links TRBV2 with TRBJ2-2; 14 bases align to TRBD2. Germline V lookup: CDR1 SNHLY, CDR2 FYNNEI. With 7 bases clipped from V and 1 base from J, the junction kept 5 bases outside the gene matches. This CDR3 is built from 17 residues. CDR3 region: CASKLTSGRVNTGELFF. CDR3 sequence (DNA): TGTGCCAGCAAACTGACTAGCGGGAGGGTGAACACCGGGGAGCTGTTTTTT.

This chain joins TRBV9 and TRBJ2-1; 8 bases map to TRBD2. J was trimmed by 5 bases and V by 0 bases; bases with no gene match: 4. The CDR3 sequence is 15 residues long. CDR1 is SGDLS, CDR2 YYNGEE, per germline. CDR3 bases: TGTGCCAGCAGCGTAGCAGCGGGAGCTAACAATGAGCAGTTCTTC. This gives the protein CASSVAAGANNEQFF.

The rearrangement uses TRBV6-1 and TRBJ2-2, with D perhaps given as TRBD1 or TRBD2 (5 bases each). From germline, CDR1 is MNHNS and CDR2 SASEGT. This CDR3 is built from 14 residues. V gave up 10 bases and J gave up 0 bases, with 12 bases separating them. CDR3 sequence: CATKVGPNTGELFF. The DNA for the CDR3 is TGTGCCACTAAGGTGGGACCGAACACCGGGGAGCTGTTTTTT.